This entry is about one T cell receptor (beta chain). Its matching antigen is unknown. A junction boundary mismatches the germline segment, possibly from a read error. This sample was included in a study of T cells after posttransplantation cyclophosphamide. General study results and limits: Skin or GI-infiltrating T cells shared few TRB sequences with blood. Recipient CMV seropositivity and CMV reactivation strongly tracked TRB clonality. Donor CD8+ memory clones often dominated recipient blood repertoires at later times.

The protocol was immunoSEQ multiplex PCR, while the TCRdb copy is restricted to in-frame clones and leaves out a portion. The data hold 8,000 to 10,000 clones, with 89% observed a single time. Controls had myeloablative marrow grafts with methotrexate and calcineurin inhibitor, sampled at 1 year. CDR1 is SSHAT and CDR2 is FNYEAQ in the germline V gene (reference sequence). The CDR3 consists of 12 residues. This material consisted of PBMCs, taken about 67 weeks after allogeneic stem cell transplant with calcineurin inhibitor and methotrexate. The source is a male patient aged 45-59 years who received an allogeneic stem cell transplant from an unrelated donor, was CMV-positive, and had chronic GVHD only. Some T cells may be supplied by the graft donor. The J gene is TRBJ2-5, the V gene TRBV7-7; D possibly corresponds to TRBD1 (5 bases). TRBJ2-7 matches the DNA end more closely, so the J call is doubtful. The CDR3 bases are TGTGCTAGCATCTCCAGGGCCCACGAGCAGTACTTC. Translated: CASISRAHEQYF.